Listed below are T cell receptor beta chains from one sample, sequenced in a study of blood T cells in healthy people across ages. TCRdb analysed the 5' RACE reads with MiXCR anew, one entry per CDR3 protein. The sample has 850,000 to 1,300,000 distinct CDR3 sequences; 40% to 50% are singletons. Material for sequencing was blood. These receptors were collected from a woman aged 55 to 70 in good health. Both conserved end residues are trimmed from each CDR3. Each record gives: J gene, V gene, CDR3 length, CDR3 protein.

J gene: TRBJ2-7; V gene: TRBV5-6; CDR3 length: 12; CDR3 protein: ASSSQGAHYEQY
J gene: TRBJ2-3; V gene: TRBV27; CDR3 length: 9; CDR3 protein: ASTSADTQY
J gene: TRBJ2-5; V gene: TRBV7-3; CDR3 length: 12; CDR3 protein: ASSQLAGAGEQY
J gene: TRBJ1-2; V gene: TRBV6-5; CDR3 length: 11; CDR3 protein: ASSYHQASGYT
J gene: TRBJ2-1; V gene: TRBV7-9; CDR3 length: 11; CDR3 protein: ASSFLLANEQF
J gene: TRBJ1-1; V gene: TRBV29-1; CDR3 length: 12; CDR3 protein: SVALWTANTEAF
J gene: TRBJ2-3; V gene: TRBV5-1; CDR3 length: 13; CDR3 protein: ASSLAWPSTDTQY
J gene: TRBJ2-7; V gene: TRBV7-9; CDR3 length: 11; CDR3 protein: ASRPGGRYEQY
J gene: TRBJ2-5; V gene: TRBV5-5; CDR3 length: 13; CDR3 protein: ASSLASSVGETQY
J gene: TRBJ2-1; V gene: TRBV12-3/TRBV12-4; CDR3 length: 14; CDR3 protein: ASSLTATSSYNEQF
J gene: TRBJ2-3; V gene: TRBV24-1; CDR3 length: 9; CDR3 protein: ATSDLGPQY
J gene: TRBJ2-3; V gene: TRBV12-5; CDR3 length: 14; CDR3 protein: ASGLGDRGRPDTQY
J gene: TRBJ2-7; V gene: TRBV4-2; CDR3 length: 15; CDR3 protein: ASSQLLRGAPSYEQY
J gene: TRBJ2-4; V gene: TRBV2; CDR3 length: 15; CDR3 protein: ASSEAGTGVAKNIQY
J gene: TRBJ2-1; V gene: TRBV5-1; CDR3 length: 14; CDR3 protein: ASSPFAGGPRNEQF
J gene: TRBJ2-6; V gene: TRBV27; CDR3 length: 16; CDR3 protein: ASTLRRQGHSGANVLT
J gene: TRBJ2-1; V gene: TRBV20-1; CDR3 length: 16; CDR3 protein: SARTTSGRADAYNEQF
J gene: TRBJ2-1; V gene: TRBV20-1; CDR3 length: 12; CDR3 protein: SARDLKGGYEQF
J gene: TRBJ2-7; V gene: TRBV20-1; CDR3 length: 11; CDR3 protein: SARGRNLYEQY
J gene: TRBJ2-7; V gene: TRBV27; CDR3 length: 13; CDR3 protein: ASRIGTSSSYEQY
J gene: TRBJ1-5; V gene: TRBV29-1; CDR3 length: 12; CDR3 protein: SVRGTAGDQPQH
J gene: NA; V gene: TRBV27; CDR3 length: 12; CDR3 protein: ASSLGGTPSEQY
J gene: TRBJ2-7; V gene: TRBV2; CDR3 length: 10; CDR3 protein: ASSGLSAEQY
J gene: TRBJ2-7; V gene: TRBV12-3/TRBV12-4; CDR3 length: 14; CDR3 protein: ASSLDRGFSSYEQY
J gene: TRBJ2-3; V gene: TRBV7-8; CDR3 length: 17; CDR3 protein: ASSLALGLAGGQTDTQY
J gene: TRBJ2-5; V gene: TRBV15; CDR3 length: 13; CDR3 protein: ATSRVTGNQETQY
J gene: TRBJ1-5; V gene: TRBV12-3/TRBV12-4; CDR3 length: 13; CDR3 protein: ASSSNRGSNQPQH
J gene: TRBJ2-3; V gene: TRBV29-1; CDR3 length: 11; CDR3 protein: SAGTAPPDTQY
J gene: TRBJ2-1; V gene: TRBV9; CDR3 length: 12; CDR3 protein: ASSVVGSSNEQF
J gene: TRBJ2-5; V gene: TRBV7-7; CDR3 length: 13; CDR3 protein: ASSLGQGDGKTQY
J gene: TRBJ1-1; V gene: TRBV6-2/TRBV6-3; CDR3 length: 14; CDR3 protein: ASSYSPRVMNTEAF
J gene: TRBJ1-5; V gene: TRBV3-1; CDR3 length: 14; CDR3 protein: ASSQGDTGINQPQH
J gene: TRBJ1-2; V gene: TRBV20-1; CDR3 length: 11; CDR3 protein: SAMAPGTSGYT
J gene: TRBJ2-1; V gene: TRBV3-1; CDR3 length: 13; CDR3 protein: ASRLGSGSYNEQF
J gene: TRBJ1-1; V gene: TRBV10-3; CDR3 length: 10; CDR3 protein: AIRTGGTEAF
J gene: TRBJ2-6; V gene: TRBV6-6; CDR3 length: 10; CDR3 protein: AITGGTNVLT
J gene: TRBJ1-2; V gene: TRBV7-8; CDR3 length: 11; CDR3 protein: ASSSYSYYGYT
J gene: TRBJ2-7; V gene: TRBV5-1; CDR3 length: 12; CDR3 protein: ASSSAGGAYEQY
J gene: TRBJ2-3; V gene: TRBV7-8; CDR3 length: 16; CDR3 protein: ASSLTKGTGKIPDTQY
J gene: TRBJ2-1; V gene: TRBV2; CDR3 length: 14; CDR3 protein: ASRAQKRGTYNEQF
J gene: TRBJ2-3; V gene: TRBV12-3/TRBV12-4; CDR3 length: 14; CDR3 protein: ASSLASWEVTDTQY
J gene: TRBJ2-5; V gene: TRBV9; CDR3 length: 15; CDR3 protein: ASSVDAGLSTKETQY
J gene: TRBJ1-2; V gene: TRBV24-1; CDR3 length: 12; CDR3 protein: ATSDGRVNYGYT
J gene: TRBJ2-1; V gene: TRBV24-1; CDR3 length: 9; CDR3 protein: ATSDFDEQF
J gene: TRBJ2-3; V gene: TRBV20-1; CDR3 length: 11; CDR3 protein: SAPSGRGDTQY
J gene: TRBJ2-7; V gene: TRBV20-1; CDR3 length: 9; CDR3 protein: SAEPFNEQY
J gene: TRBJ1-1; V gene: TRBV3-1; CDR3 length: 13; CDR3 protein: ASTSRGVKNTEAF
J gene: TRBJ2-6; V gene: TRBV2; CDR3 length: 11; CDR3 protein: AERGSGANVLT